This T cell receptor (beta chain) originates from a study of T cell changes during pregnancy in multiple sclerosis. The germline CDR1 and CDR2 sequences are LNHDA and SQIVND (reference sequence). This CDR3 has 15 residues. J lost 5 bases, V lost 7 bases, and 8 bases had no gene match. Method: immunoSEQ multiplex PCR; TCRdb's copy keeps in-frame clones and lacks some. The data contain approximately 88,000 clones, about 93% of them singletons. The chain has TRBV19 and TRBJ1-4, with TRBD1 matching 9 bases. Source: peripheral blood, taken in the third trimester of pregnancy. The TCR comes from a female donor with multiple sclerosis, enrolled in a pregnancy study. The CDR3 bases are TGTGCCAGTAAGCTACCGGGACAGGGAAATGAAAAACTGTTTTTT. Its protein is CASKLPGQGNEKLFF.